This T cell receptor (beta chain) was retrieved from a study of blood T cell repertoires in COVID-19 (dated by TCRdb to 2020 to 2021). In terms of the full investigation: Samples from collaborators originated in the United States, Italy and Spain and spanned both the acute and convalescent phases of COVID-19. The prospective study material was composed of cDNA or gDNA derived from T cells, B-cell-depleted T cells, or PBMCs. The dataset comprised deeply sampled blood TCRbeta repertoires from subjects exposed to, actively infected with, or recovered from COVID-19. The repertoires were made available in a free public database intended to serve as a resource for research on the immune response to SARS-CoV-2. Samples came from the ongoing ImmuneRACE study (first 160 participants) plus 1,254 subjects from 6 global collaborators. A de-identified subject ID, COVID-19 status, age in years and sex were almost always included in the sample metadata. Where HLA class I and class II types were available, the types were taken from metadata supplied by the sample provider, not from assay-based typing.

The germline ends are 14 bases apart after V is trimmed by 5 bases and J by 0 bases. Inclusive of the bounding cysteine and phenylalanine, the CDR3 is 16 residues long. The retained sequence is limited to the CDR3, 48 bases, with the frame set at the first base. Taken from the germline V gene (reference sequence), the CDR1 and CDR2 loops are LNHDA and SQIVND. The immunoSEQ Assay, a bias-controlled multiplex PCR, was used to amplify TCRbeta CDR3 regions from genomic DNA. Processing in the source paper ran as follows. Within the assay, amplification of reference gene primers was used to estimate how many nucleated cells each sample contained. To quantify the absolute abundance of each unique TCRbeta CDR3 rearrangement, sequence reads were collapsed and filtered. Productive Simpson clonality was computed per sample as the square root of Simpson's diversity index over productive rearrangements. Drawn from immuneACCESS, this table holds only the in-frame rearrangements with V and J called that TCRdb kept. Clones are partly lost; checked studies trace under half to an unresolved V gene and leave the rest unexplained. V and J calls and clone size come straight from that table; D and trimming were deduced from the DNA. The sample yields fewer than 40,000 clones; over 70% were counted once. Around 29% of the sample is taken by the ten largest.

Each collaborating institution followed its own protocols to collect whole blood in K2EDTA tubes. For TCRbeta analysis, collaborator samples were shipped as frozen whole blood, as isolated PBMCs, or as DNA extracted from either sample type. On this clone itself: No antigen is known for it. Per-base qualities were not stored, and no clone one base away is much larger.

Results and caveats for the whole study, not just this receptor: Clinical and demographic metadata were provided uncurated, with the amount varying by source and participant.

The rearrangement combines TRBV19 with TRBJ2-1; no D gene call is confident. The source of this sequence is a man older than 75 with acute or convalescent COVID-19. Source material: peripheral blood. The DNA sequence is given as TGTGCCAGTAGTCTTTGGTCGTCGAGCTCCTACAATGAGCAGTTCTTC. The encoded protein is CASSLWSSSSYNEQFF.